The 4 T cell receptor beta chains listed next were all sequenced from one sample in a study of T cell responses to AZD1222 COVID-19 vaccine. TCRdb keeps only in-frame clones here, not all; method: immunoSEQ multiplex PCR. The sample records roughly 77,000 clones, about 92% being singletons. The sample consisted of peripheral blood, taken 28 days after the second AZD1222 dose. The receptor set was obtained from an adult who received the AZD1222 COVID-19 vaccine.

The chain couples TRBV5-6 to TRBJ1-2; tentative D call: TRBD1 (6 bases). The germline CDR1 and CDR2 sequences are SGHDT and YYEEEE. With 6 bases removed from V and 4 bases from J, the gap between germline ends came to 16 bases. The CDR3 length is 14 residues. The CDR3 protein is CASTGTRGVYGYTF. The CDR3 region has the DNA TGTGCCAGCACCGGGACAAGGGGCGTCTATGGCTACACCTTC.

The chain couples TRBV6-6 to TRBJ1-5, with D unresolved. Between the trimmed V and J ends, which lost 0 bases and 7 bases, there was a span of 13 bases. From germline, CDR1 is MNHNY and CDR2 SVGAGI (reference sequence). The CDR3 has 15 residues. The CDR3 DNA is TGTGCCAGCAGTTACTCGTGGCCGGGCACGCAGCCCCAGCATTTT. Residues: CASSYSWPGTQPQHF.

The chain is built from TRBV30 and TRBJ1-5, with D maybe TRBD1 (5 bases). This CDR3 is built from 15 residues. V lost 3 bases and J 2 bases, leaving 14 bases between the germline ends. CDR1 GTSNPN and CDR2 SVGIG come from the germline V gene (reference sequence). The CDR3 reads CAWRGRLGGNQPQHF. CDR3 DNA sequence: TGTGCCTGGAGGGGACGGCTTGGGGGCAATCAGCCCCAGCATTTT.

This clone was seen only a few times. This chain uses TRBV9 with TRBJ2-5; maybe TRBD2 (6 bases). Germline-derived CDR1 and CDR2 are SGDLS and YYNGEE. The CDR3 has 14 residues. Between the trimmed V and J ends, which lost 4 bases and 1 base, there was a span of 11 bases. CDR3 in amino acids: CASSPQTSQETQYF. The CDR3 DNA follows: TGTGCCAGCAGCCCACAGACTAGCCAAGAGACCCAGTACTTC.